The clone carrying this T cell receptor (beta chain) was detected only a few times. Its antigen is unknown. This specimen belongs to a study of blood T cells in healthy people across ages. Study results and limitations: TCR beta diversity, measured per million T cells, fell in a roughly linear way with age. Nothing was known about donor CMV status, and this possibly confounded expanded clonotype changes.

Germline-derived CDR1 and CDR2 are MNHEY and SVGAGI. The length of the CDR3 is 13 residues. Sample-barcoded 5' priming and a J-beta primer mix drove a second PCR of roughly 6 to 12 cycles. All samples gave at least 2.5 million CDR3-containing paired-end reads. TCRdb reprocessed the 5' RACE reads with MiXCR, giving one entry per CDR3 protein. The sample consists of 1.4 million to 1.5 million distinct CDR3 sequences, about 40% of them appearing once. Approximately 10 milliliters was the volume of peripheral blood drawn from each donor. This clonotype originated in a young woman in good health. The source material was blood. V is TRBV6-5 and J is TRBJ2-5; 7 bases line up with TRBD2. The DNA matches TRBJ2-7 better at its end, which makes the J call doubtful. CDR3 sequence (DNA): TGTGCCAGCAACTCTCCGTCGGGGGGCGAGCAGTACTTC. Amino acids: CASNSPSGGEQYF.